Described below is a single TCR beta chain sequence and its context. This entry is derived from a study of shared clonotypes between healthy human individuals. J lost 0 bases, V lost 6 bases, and 11 bases had no gene match. From germline, CDR1 is SEHNR and CDR2 FQNEAQ (reference sequence). The CDR3 totals 16 residues. Authors' analysis steps: Filtering was not the same, since immunoSEQ gave junction-only sequences without quality scores. Using immunoSEQ multiplex PCR, the repertoire was profiled, and TCRdb retains in-frame clones only, with some absent. V and J calls and clone size come straight from that table; D and trimming were deduced from the DNA. The repertoire holds more than 2,000,000 clones, with approximately 93% as singletons.

The sequence was obtained from a man aged 18 to 35 in good health. Some clones in this sample may be carry-over from other donors' samples. The sample taken for sequencing was naive CD4+ T cells from PBMCs. Sample subset: CD45RA+ positively selected. V is TRBV7-9 and J is TRBJ2-7; 7 bases match TRBD1. CDR3 bases: TGTGCCAGCAGACAAGTGACAGGGAAGAGCTCCTACGAGCAGTACTTC. Its translation is CASRQVTGKSSYEQYF.